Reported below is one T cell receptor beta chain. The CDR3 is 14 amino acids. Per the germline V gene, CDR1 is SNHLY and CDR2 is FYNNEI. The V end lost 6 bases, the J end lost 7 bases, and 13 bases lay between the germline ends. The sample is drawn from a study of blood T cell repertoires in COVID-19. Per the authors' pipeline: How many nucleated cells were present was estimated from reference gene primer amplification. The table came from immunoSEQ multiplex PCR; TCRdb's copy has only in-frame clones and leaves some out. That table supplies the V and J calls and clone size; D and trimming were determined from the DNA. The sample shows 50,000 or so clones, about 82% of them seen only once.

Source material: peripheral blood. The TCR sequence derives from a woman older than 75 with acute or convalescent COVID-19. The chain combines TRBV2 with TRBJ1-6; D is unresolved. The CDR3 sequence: CASRNTATNSPLHF. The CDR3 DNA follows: TGTGCCAGCAGAAATACAGCAACAAATTCACCCCTCCACTTT. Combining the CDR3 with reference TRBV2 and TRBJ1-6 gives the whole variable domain EPEVTQTPSHQVTQMGQEVILRCVPISNHLYFYWYRQILGQKVEFLVSFYNNEISEKSEIFDDQFSVERPDGSNFTLKIRSTKLEDSAMYFCASRNTATNSPLHFGNGTRLTVT.